This T cell receptor beta chain is drawn from a study of breast tumors, draining lymph nodes, adjacent tissues (dated by TCRdb to between 2015 and 2016). As for the study more broadly: In breast cancer patients, the study compared the TCR beta repertoires of tumor, adjacent nontumor tissue and axillary lymph nodes. The study was designed to assess the relationships and possible T-cell exchange between tumor, surrounding tissue and draining lymph node repertoires in human breast cancer.

The data were produced on an Illumina HiSeq 2000. Multiplex PCR amplification was used to build the TCR beta chain libraries. The amplified TCR beta chain products were analyzed by high-throughput sequencing. The public reads were reprocessed in TCRdb via fastp at Q25 and MiXCR, keeping in-frame beta chains. A single entry per CDR3 protein holds the most common genes and DNA from its merged rows. The sample table contains over 150,000 distinct CDR3 sequences; only one count was recorded for approximately 33% of them. About 4.5% of the sample lies in the top ten. Note on this clonotype: The target of this receptor is not known. This sequence may be a read error, since a much larger clone differs from it by one base.

Lymph node samples came from the axillary draining lymph nodes of breast cancer patients. General conclusions and limits of the study: The data were considered consistent with the idea that most tumor T cells come from the lymph node and then expand in tumor tissue. Tumor T-cell repertoires showed less diversity than lymph node repertoires and more diversity than nontumor tissue repertoires, and tumor T-cell repertoires showed preferential V and J gene usage. Rather than being directly demonstrated, the conclusion that tumor T cells originate in lymph nodes was presented as consistent with a hypothesis. The similarity between tumor and nontumor tissue repertoires was significantly greater in luminal-like breast cancer than in basal-like breast cancer.

The source of this sequence is a female donor with breast cancer. Some clones in this sample may be carry-over from other donors' samples. Material for sequencing was axillary lymph node tissue.

The nucleotide sequence is TGTGCCAGTAAGCCAGTGCACTTTGGGGGGGCCAACGTCCTGACTTTC. It translates to CASKPVHFGGANVLTF. The chain is assembled from TRBV6-5 and TRBJ2-6, with the D gene too uncertain to name. The CDR3 numbers 16 residues from cysteine through phenylalanine. Kept here is only the CDR3 DNA, which spans 48 bases and is read in frame from base 1. The CDR1 and CDR2 encoded by the germline V gene are MNHEY and SVGAGI. Trimming costs V 9 bases and J 4 bases, and their ends lie 19 bases apart.